This T cell receptor (beta chain) derives from a study of OX40 agonist ivuxolimab in advanced cancers. About the study as a whole: Ivuxolimab, which targeted the costimulatory receptor OX40 (CD134), was an agonistic, fully human IgG2 monoclonal antibody. Three dose-escalation patients achieved partial responses, one with hepatocellular carcinoma and two with cutaneous melanoma. Patients were allowed to have had prior anti-PD-1, anti-PD-L1 or anti-CTLA-4 therapy, and around 43% of the dose-escalation patients had been treated with checkpoint inhibitors. Intravenous ivuxolimab was administered to patients every 2 weeks at six dose levels: 0.01, 0.1, 0.3, 1.5, 3 and 10 mg/kg. Peripheral TCRbeta sequencing aimed to test whether ivuxolimab altered TCR sequence diversity and caused clonal T-cell expansion. A male proportion of around 80% and a mean age of approximately 62 years, ranging from 23 to 79, were recorded for the dose-escalation cohort. Among the 50 to 55 dose-escalation patients, 19 had hepatocellular carcinoma, roughly 15 melanoma, 9 renal cell carcinoma and 9 head and neck cancer. The paper covers the monotherapy dose-escalation part of the phase I ivuxolimab trial, which included N = 52 patients.

The trial excluded patients who had a history of autoimmune disease or were on systemic immunosuppression. Peripheral blood for TCR sequencing was drawn from every dose cohort at baseline, at cycle 4 day 1 and at cycle 7 day 1. Samples came from an open-label, multicenter, first-in-human phase I dose-escalation trial of ivuxolimab. Adults with locally advanced or metastatic melanoma, renal cell carcinoma, hepatocellular carcinoma or head and neck squamous cell carcinoma were enrolled in the trial. Before TCR sequencing, CD4+ T cells and CD8+ T cells were sorted from peripheral blood as separate populations. The paper's findings and limits, for the study overall: Low levels of normalized T-cell clonal expansion were also seen in some patients who did not respond. Which antigens the clonally expanded peripheral T cells were specific for was not determined. At doses of 0.1 to 3.0 mg/kg, clonal expansion of both CD4+ and CD8+ blood T cells was observed from baseline to week 6. In partial responders in the 0.1-3.0 mg/kg groups, normalized peripheral clonal expansion was found to be among the lowest, especially among CD8+ T cells. After ivuxolimab, more expanded clones were found on average in CD8+ T cells than in CD4+ T cells.

In the case of this clone: Its antigen is unknown. The sample holds no much larger clone one base away, and base qualities are not on file.

From the germline V gene, CDR1 is SGHTA and CDR2 is FQGNSA. The CDR3 goes from the cysteine to the phenylalanine over 18 residues. Only the CDR3 part of the read is kept: 54 bases, read in frame from the first base. Relative to germline, V is missing 3 bases and J is missing 0 bases, with 6 bases of the junction outside any gene match. Genomic DNA was extracted from sorted cells for sequencing of the TCRbeta CDR3 region. The immunoSEQ Assay was used for sequencing of TCRbeta CDR3 regions. TCRdb obtained this table from immuneACCESS and retained in-frame rearrangements with V and J assigned. These tables miss some clones; where compared with another copy, unresolved V genes account for less than half of the shortfall, and the remainder is unexplained. The sample records 65,000 to 95,000 clones, about 90% of which are singletons. The ten largest account for 0.5% to 0.6% of the sample.

Sequencing was performed on CD4+ or CD8+ T cells sorted from blood, taken in a trial of the OX40 agonist ivuxolimab. This sequence originates from an adult with an advanced solid tumor such as melanoma, head and neck, liver or kidney cancer. The receptor chain draws on TRBV7-2 and TRBJ2-3; a stretch of 13 junction bases matches TRBD2. The DNA sequence follows: TGTGCCAGCAGCTTTTTAGGGACTAGCGGGGCTAGCACAGATACGCAGTATTTT. The translation is CASSFLGTSGASTDTQYF.